A single T cell receptor (beta chain) is shown here with its context. This sample stems from a study of cytotoxic CD8 clonotypes in ibrutinib-treated CLL. Using immunoSEQ multiplex PCR, the repertoire was profiled, and TCRdb retains in-frame clones only, with some absent. The data hold over 150,000 clones, with around 72% observed a single time. The CDR3 runs to 15 residues. CDR1 MNHEY and CDR2 SVGAGI come from the germline V gene. V lost 2 bases, J lost 2 bases, and 10 bases lay in between. The sequenced sample was PBMCs, obtained after 24 months of ibrutinib treatment. The TCR originated in a human donor with chronic lymphocytic leukemia. The chain carries TRBV6-5 and TRBJ1-5; D gene unclear. The CDR3 DNA sequence: TGTGCCAGCAGTTACGAGGGTATGGGCAATCAGCCCCAGCATTTT. It codes for CASSYEGMGNQPQHF.